This TCR beta chain was profiled in a study of beta chain features in type 1 diabetes. Study-level points and caveats: The study found fewer insertions and more deletions at VDJ junctions in type 1 diabetes patients.

With respect to this clone: What it binds is not known.

Trimming removed 3 bases from V and 1 base from J, with 8 bases in between. Germline loops: CDR1 SGDLS, CDR2 YYNGEE. This CDR3 has 14 amino acids. Sequencing targeted expressed TCRB transcripts, as all isolated RNA had been reverse transcribed. Here immunoSEQ multiplex PCR was the method, and the copy in TCRdb shows in-frame clones only, minus some. The profile shows around 430,000 clones, approximately 30% of them singletons. This chain connects TRBV9 to TRBJ1-5; D is undetermined. The origin of this receptor is a man aged 18 to 35 in good health. Sequencing was done on a sample of naive CD4+ T cells from blood. For the CDR3, the DNA is TGTGCCAGCAGCGACAGAATGAGCAATCAGCCCCAGCATTTT. Amino acid sequence: CASSDRMSNQPQHF.